Each of the 13 T cell receptor beta chains below was sequenced from the same sample in a study of CD8 T cells in ankylosing spondylitis. TCRdb re-called the 5' RACE reads with MiXCR, one entry per CDR3 protein. The data hold some 37,000 distinct CDR3 sequences, with 6% observed a single time. Source material: blood, either unsorted or a sorted T cell fraction (not recorded which). These TCRs come from a male donor with ankylosing spondylitis or in good health (not recorded which).

A few counts support this clonotype. The J gene is TRBJ2-3, the V gene TRBV28; 11 nucleotides line up with TRBD2. V shed 4 bases, J shed 4 bases, and the junction held 19 bases outside the gene matches. The CDR3 covers 20 residues. The V gene's germline CDR1 is MDHEN and CDR2 SYDVKM. The DNA of the CDR3 is TGTGCCAGCAGTTCCCCCCTAATAGCGGGAGGGCCCGTTTCTCCAGATACGCAGTATTTT. It encodes CASSSPLIAGGPVSPDTQYF.

This clonotype was recorded many times. This chain joins TRBV20-1 and TRBJ2-1, with D maybe TRBD2 (5 bases). The germline V gene has CDR1 DFQATT and CDR2 SNEGSKA (reference sequence). The V end was cut by 3 bases, the J end by 3 bases, with 12 bases between. CDR3 size: 14 residues. CDR3 coding DNA: TGCAGTGCTAGCGGACTGATGGACTACAATGAGCAGTTCTTC. This codes for CSASGLMDYNEQFF.

This clonotype was seen a few times. The chain has TRBV29-1 and TRBJ1-1; D unresolved. CDR1 and CDR2 (germline): SQVTM, ANQGSEA. This CDR3 has 14 residues. Deletions cut 6 bases from V and 4 bases from J, with 18 bases between. CDR3 sequence reads: CSVSLLNQLTEAFF. DNA of the CDR3: TGCAGCGTGTCCCTCCTGAACCAGCTCACTGAAGCTTTCTTT.

This clonotype was detected ten times or more. CDR3 residues: CATLNCNPVCEQYF. Here the CDR3 DNA reads TGTGCCACTCTAAATTGTAATCCGGTCTGCGAGCAGTACTTC. The rearrangement joins TRBV6-1 to TRBJ2-7, with unresolved D. This CDR3 comprises 14 residues. Trimming left V 10 bases short and J 6 bases short, with 22 bases between. CDR1 MNHNS and CDR2 SASEGT come from the germline V gene.

This clonotype was seen many times. This chain links TRBV7-9 with TRBJ1-1; D gene ambiguous. V lost 1 base to trimming and J lost 5 bases, with 11 bases between them. Germline loops: CDR1 SEHNR, CDR2 FQNEAQ (reference sequence). This CDR3 contains 14 residues. For the CDR3, the DNA is TGTGCCAGCAGCTTAGATTTCGCCGGGACTGAAGCTTTCTTT. Amino acid sequence: CASSLDFAGTEAFF.

This clonotype was counted many times. V usage is TRBV7-2 and J usage is TRBJ2-1, with D uncertain. V was clipped by 5 bases and J by 3 bases, with 5 bases between them. The CDR3 consists of 12 residues. From germline, CDR1 is SGHTA and CDR2 FQGNSA. The CDR3 DNA reads TGTGCCAGCAGCGATAGCTACAATGAGCAGTTCTTC. This translates into CASSDSYNEQFF.

This clonotype appeared many times. V is TRBV7-2 and J is TRBJ2-3; D perhaps matches TRBD2 (5 bases). This CDR3 is built from 14 residues. Germline V gene data show CDR1 as SGHTA and CDR2 as FQGNSA. Trimming took 5 bases from V and 2 from J, leaving 11 bases between them. The CDR3 DNA sequence: TGTGCCAGCAGCACCCGGGGTGACACAGATACGCAGTATTTT. This gives the protein CASSTRGDTDTQYF.

This clonotype has ten or more counts. This rearrangement joins TRBV20-1 to TRBJ2-7; 12 nucleotides line up with TRBD2. The CDR3 contains 14 residues. J gave up 6 bases and V 3 bases, and 6 bases lay outside the gene matches. Germline V gene data show CDR1 as DFQATT and CDR2 as SNEGSKA (reference sequence). This chain's CDR3 is CSARTSGRLGEQYF. As DNA, the CDR3 is TGCAGTGCTAGGACTAGCGGGAGATTGGGCGAGCAGTACTTC.

This clonotype was seen many times. This chain joins TRBV5-1 and TRBJ2-1; a possible D gene is TRBD2 (7 bases). V dropped 4 bases and J dropped 0 bases, with 14 bases sitting between them. CDR1 and CDR2 (germline): SGHRS, YFSETQ. The CDR3 is 16 amino acids. CDR3 loop: CASSRGGGFSYNEQFF. CDR3 sequence (DNA): TGCGCCAGCAGCAGGGGGGGGGGCTTCTCCTACAATGAGCAGTTCTTC. The variable domain in full, with the rest retrieved from reference TRBV5-1 and TRBJ2-1, is KAGVTQTPRYLIKTRGQQVTLSCSPISGHRSVSWYQQTPGQGLQFLFEYFSETQRNKGNFPGRFSGRQFSNSRSEMNVSTLELGDSALYLCASSRGGGFSYNEQFFGPGTRLTVL.

This clonotype has a count of ten or more. This sequence joins TRBV5-4 and TRBJ2-3, with 8 bases aligning to TRBD1. Germline CDR1 is SGHNT and CDR2 is YYREEE (reference sequence). V dropped 4 bases and J dropped 0; count of bases not matched to a gene: 4. This CDR3 spans 15 amino acids. The CDR3 is CASSTGGTSTDTQYF. CDR3 coding DNA: TGTGCCAGCAGCACAGGGGGGACTAGCACAGATACGCAGTATTTT.

This clonotype was counted many times. CDR3 residues: CSVLQGGSYEQYF. In DNA, the CDR3 is TGCAGCGTTCTTCAGGGAGGATCCTACGAGCAGTACTTC. V gene TRBV29-1 combines with J gene TRBJ2-7; perhaps TRBD2 as D (6 bases). The CDR3 runs 13 residues. The V end was cut by 5 bases, the J end by 1 base, with 12 bases between. CDR1 and CDR2 (germline): SQVTM, ANQGSEA.

This clonotype has ten or more counts. The chain carries TRBV5-1 and TRBJ2-3; no firm D call. Germline values: CDR1 SGHRS, CDR2 YFSETQ. Trimming removed 6 bases at V and 0 bases at J, with 8 bases between. This CDR3 region has 13 residues. CDR3 amino acids: CASNPSSTDTQYF. DNA of the CDR3: TGCGCCAGCAACCCGTCTAGCACAGATACGCAGTATTTT. The complete variable domain, with remaining parts taken from reference TRBV5-1 and TRBJ2-3, reads KAGVTQTPRYLIKTRGQQVTLSCSPISGHRSVSWYQQTPGQGLQFLFEYFSETQRNKGNFPGRFSGRQFSNSRSEMNVSTLELGDSALYLCASNPSSTDTQYFGPGTRLTVL.

This clonotype ranks as medium-sized (0.01 to 0.1%). The chain links TRBV5-4 to TRBJ2-1; the match to TRBD2 covers 8 bases. The CDR3 has 16 residues. Germline V lookup: CDR1 SGHNT, CDR2 YYREEE (reference sequence). J was trimmed by 4 bases and V by 4 bases; bases with no gene match: 10. CDR3 amino acids: CASSRPPGGPYNEQFF. The CDR3 DNA is TGTGCCAGCAGCCGCCCCCCGGGAGGGCCTTACAATGAGCAGTTCTTC.